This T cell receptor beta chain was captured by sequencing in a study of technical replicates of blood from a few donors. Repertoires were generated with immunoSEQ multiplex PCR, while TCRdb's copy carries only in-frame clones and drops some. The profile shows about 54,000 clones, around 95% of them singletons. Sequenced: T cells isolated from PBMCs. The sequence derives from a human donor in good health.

This CDR3 is CASSSPGGNSPLHF. In DNA form, the CDR3 reads TGTGCCAGCAGCTCCCCTGGGGGGAACTCACCCCTCCACTTT. This rearrangement joins TRBV9 to TRBJ1-6; a possible D gene is TRBD1 (5 bases). The V gene lost 4 bases and the J gene lost 10 bases, with 15 bases spanning the gap. Germline CDR1 is SGDLS and CDR2 is YYNGEE. This CDR3 has 14 amino acids.